The 23 T cell receptor beta chains given below trace back to one sample, sequenced in a study of OX40 agonist ivuxolimab in advanced cancers. The protocol was immunoSEQ multiplex PCR, while the TCRdb copy is restricted to in-frame clones and leaves out a portion. The table includes around 56,000 clones, approximately 82% detected once. The sample consisted of CD4+ or CD8+ T cells sorted from blood, taken in a trial of the OX40 agonist ivuxolimab. Receptor source: an adult with an advanced solid tumor such as melanoma, head and neck, liver or kidney cancer.

The rearrangement uses TRBV30 and TRBJ2-5; no definite D call. The V end lost 3 bases, the J end lost 1 base, and 15 bases lay between the germline ends. The CDR3 totals 15 residues. Germline values: CDR1 GTSNPN, CDR2 SVGIG (reference sequence). CDR3 sequence (DNA): TGTGCCTGGAGCGGTCCAAGGTATTCCCAAGAGACCCAGTACTTC. Protein sequence: CAWSGPRYSQETQYF.

The chain links TRBV19 to TRBJ2-5, with TRBD2 matching 7 bases. This CDR3 has 14 amino acids. After removal of 5 bases from V and 4 bases from J, the junction contained 7 bases not matched to a gene. Germline assignment: CDR1 LNHDA and CDR2 SQIVND (reference sequence). This chain's CDR3 is CASSPSAGTETQYF. The CDR3 bases are TGTGCCAGTAGTCCGTCAGCGGGAACAGAGACCCAGTACTTC.

The genes are TRBV21-1 and TRBJ1-3; the table's D call, TRBD1, was not checked against the DNA. TRBV21-1 has pseudogene status. The CDR3 has 18 residues. The CDR3 loop is CASSERATGRPSGNTIYF. The CDR3 region has the DNA TGTGCCAGCAGCGAGAGGGCGACAGGGCGCCCCTCTGGAAACACCATATATTTT.

This clone was seen once. The rearrangement joins TRBV18 to TRBJ1-2; TRBD1 matches 8 bases. Germline V gives CDR1 KGHSH, CDR2 LQKENI. CDR3 length: 14 residues. V dropped 5 bases and J dropped 8; count of bases not matched to a gene: 10. CDR3 loop: CASSGRQGSLGYTF. CDR3 DNA: TGTGCCAGCTCAGGAAGACAGGGGAGTCTCGGCTACACCTTC.

The rearrangement uses TRBV5-1 and TRBJ2-5, with D maybe TRBD2 (7 bases). Looked up from germline, CDR1 is SGHRS and CDR2 is YFSETQ. Trimming shortened V by 2 bases and J by 5 bases, and 22 bases separated the two germline ends. This CDR3 comprises 17 residues. The CDR3 spells CASSLPGLTGSEETQYF. The CDR3 nucleotides are TGCGCCAGCAGCTTACCGGGACTAACAGGGAGCGAGGAGACCCAGTACTTC.

CDR3 coding DNA: TGTGCCAGTAGTATAGGCAGGACTTGGGAGACCCAGTACTTC. Protein sequence: CASSIGRTWETQYF. The chain recombines TRBV19 with TRBJ2-5; D is possibly TRBD2 (5 bases). Per the germline V gene, CDR1 is LNHDA and CDR2 is SQIVND (reference sequence). V lost 1 base, J lost 5 bases, and 11 bases lay in between. The length of the CDR3 is 14 residues.

This chain joins TRBV6-1 and TRBJ2-2; TRBD1 matches 7 bases. The ends lost 5 bases at V and 1 base at J; junction bases unmatched: 4. CDR3 size: 15 residues. Germline V gene lookup returns CDR1 MNHNS and CDR2 SASEGT. Here the CDR3 reads CASSPWTGNTGELFF. In nucleotides, the CDR3 is TGTGCCAGCAGTCCGTGGACAGGGAACACCGGGGAGCTGTTTTTT.

The chain joins TRBV27 to TRBJ1-4; D is ambiguous. CDR1 and CDR2 from the germline V gene are MNHEY and SMNVEV (reference sequence). Trimming took 2 bases from V and 5 from J, leaving 12 bases between them. The CDR3 runs 15 residues. The CDR3 nucleotides read TGTGCCAGCAGTTTAACCGGCTTCCGGAATGAAAAACTGTTTTTT. It codes for CASSLTGFRNEKLFF.

The rearrangement joins TRBV4-1 to TRBJ1-4; a possible D gene is TRBD1 (5 bases). V dropped 0 bases and J dropped 4 bases, with 15 bases sitting between them. CDR3 length equals 17 residues. Germline V gives CDR1 MGHRA, CDR2 YSYEKL. CDR3 amino acids: CASSQETGTEVNEKLFF. The CDR3 bases are TGCGCCAGCAGCCAAGAAACCGGGACGGAGGTTAATGAAAAACTGTTTTTT.

The chain joins TRBV6-5 to TRBJ2-1, with TRBD2 matching 7 bases. This CDR3 contains 14 residues. CDR1 is MNHEY and CDR2 is SVGAGI in the germline V gene. The junction had 1 base not matched to a gene; V was cut back by 2 bases and J by 3 bases. CDR3 residues: CASSYGGGYNEQFF. The CDR3 nucleotides are TGTGCCAGCAGTTACGGGGGGGGCTACAATGAGCAGTTCTTC.

This clone was counted a few times. V and J are TRBV19 and TRBJ2-5; tentative D call: TRBD2 (5 bases). CDR3 length: 14 residues. The V and J ends lost 0 bases and 13 bases respectively, with 18 bases between them. Germline V gives CDR1 LNHDA, CDR2 SQIVND (reference sequence). CDR3 DNA sequence: TGTGCCAGTAGTATAGATCCCTGGGAGAGAGCCCTGTACTTC. The encoded protein is CASSIDPWERALYF. Full variable domain (outside the CDR3, taken from reference TRBV19 and TRBJ2-5): DGGITQSPKYLFRKEGQNVTLSCEQNLNHDAMYWYRQDPGQGLRLIYYSQIVNDFQKGDIAEGYSVSREKKESFPLTVTSAQKNPTAFYLCASSIDPWERALYFGPGTRLLVL.

The chain uses TRBV19 and TRBJ2-7; D is perhaps TRBD2 (6 bases). Germline values: CDR1 LNHDA, CDR2 SQIVND (reference sequence). Trimming took off 11 bases at V and 1 base at J, with 15 bases between the two ends. The CDR3 sequence is 13 residues long. CDR3 protein: CAAAMAGSYEQYF. DNA for the CDR3: TGTGCCGCCGCCATGGCGGGATCCTACGAGCAGTACTTC.

The J gene is TRBJ1-1, the V gene TRBV6-5; perhaps TRBD1 as D (5 bases). The germline V and J ends were trimmed by 2 bases and 3 bases, with 13 bases remaining between them. CDR1 MNHEY and CDR2 SVGAGI come from the germline V gene. The CDR3 contains 15 residues. The CDR3, as DNA: TGTGCCAGCAGTTACCGGCTCCCGGGGGACACTGAAGCTTTCTTT. This codes for CASSYRLPGDTEAFF.

This rearrangement joins TRBV19 to TRBJ2-5; the D is unclear. CDR3 size: 14 residues. Germline-derived CDR1 and CDR2 are LNHDA and SQIVND (reference sequence). Between the trimmed V and J ends, which lost 1 base and 4 bases, there was a span of 10 bases. CDR3 DNA sequence: TGTGCCAGTAGTATAGGGTCCCTCCTAGAGACCCAGTACTTC. It yields the protein CASSIGSLLETQYF.

The V call is TRBV6-1, the J call TRBJ1-2; perhaps TRBD1 as D (6 bases). V lost 0 bases, J lost 5 bases, and 13 bases lay in between. CDR1 and CDR2 (germline): MNHNS, SASEGT. The length of the CDR3 is 15 residues. CDR3 nucleotides: TGTGCCAGCAGTGAAGCGCAGGGGAACAGATATGGCTACACCTTC. Translating it yields CASSEAQGNRYGYTF.

The chain joins TRBV5-1 to TRBJ2-3; 13 nucleotides line up with TRBD2. Trimming removed 6 bases from V and 3 bases from J; junction bases left unmatched: 7. This CDR3 contains 16 residues. Germline-derived CDR1 and CDR2 are SGHRS and YFSETQ. The CDR3, as DNA: TGCGCCAGCACCCCGATGGGACTAGCGGGGACAGATACGCAGTATTTT. Translating it yields CASTPMGLAGTDTQYF.

The chain combines TRBV7-9 with TRBJ2-1, with D tentatively TRBD1 or TRBD2 (5 bases each). CDR1 and CDR2 from the germline V gene are SEHNR and FQNEAQ (reference sequence). The CDR3 runs 16 residues. Trimming took off 5 bases at V and 0 bases at J, with 14 bases between the two ends. The CDR3 coding sequence is TGTGCCAGCAGCCCGGACAAGGGACCCTCCTACAATGAGCAGTTCTTC. It translates to CASSPDKGPSYNEQFF.

The rearrangement uses TRBV5-1 and TRBJ2-1, with a tentative D call TRBD2 (6 bases). The CDR3 extends over 15 amino acids. V lost 4 bases and J 9 bases, leaving 20 bases between the germline ends. Germline V gene lookup returns CDR1 SGHRS and CDR2 YFSETQ. In DNA form, the CDR3 reads TGCGCCAGCAGCCCAGACCATGGTGGGGGGAGTGAGCAGTTCTTC. As protein: CASSPDHGGGSEQFF.

The V gene is TRBV5-1, the J gene TRBJ2-3; 11 bases fit TRBD2. Unmatched junction bases numbered 1, after V lost 1 base and J lost 3 bases. The CDR3 length is 15 residues. Germline V lookup: CDR1 SGHRS, CDR2 YFSETQ. CDR3 nucleotides: TGCGCCAGCAGCTTGACTAGCGGGAGTACAGATACGCAGTATTTT. Amino acid sequence: CASSLTSGSTDTQYF.

This CDR3 is CSVGTTNQPQHF. The CDR3 DNA is TGCAGCGTCGGGACAACAAATCAGCCCCAGCATTTT. The chain is built from TRBV29-1 and TRBJ1-5; TRBD1 might be the D (6 bases). V lost 6 bases to trimming and J lost 4 bases, with 10 bases between them. Germline V gives CDR1 SQVTM, CDR2 ANQGSEA. There are 12 residues in the CDR3.

The gene calls are TRBV19 and TRBJ2-2, with D possibly called TRBD1 or TRBD2 (5 bases each). The CDR3 contains 15 residues. Trimming took off 7 bases at V and 3 bases at J, with 15 bases between the two ends. CDR1 and CDR2 (germline): LNHDA, SQIVND (reference sequence). In nucleotides, the CDR3 is TGTGCCAGTACGCTAAGGGACCAATACACCGGGGAGCTGTTTTTT. As protein: CASTLRDQYTGELFF.

CDR3 sequence: CASSIRTGAGAGYTF. The CDR3 DNA reads as TGTGCCAGCAGCATCCGGACAGGGGCAGGTGCTGGCTACACCTTC. This rearrangement joins TRBV9 to TRBJ1-2, with 9 bases fitting TRBD1. The CDR3 consists of 15 residues. Germline CDR1 and CDR2: SGDLS and YYNGEE. The junction had 11 bases not matched to a gene; V was cut back by 4 bases and J by 7 bases. The full variable domain, its missing parts supplied by reference TRBV9 and TRBJ1-2, is DSGVTQTPKHLITATGQRVTLRCSPRSGDLSVYWYQQSLDQGLQFLIQYYNGEERAKGNILERFSAQQFPDLHSELNLSSLELGDSALYFCASSIRTGAGAGYTFGSGTRLTVV.

The gene calls are TRBV2 and TRBJ1-4, with a weak D call TRBD1 (6 bases). V was cut by 7 bases and J by 3 bases, with 15 bases left in between. The CDR3 is 15 amino acids. Per the germline V gene, CDR1 is SNHLY and CDR2 is FYNNEI. In DNA form, the CDR3 reads TGTGCCAGCAACAAAAGCCCAGGGGCTAATGAAAAACTGTTTTTT. It codes for CASNKSPGANEKLFF.